What follows describes a single TCR beta chain. The data stem from a study of cytotoxic CD8 clonotypes in ibrutinib-treated CLL. Germline trimming cut 7 bases from V and 10 bases from J; bases unmatched to any gene: 26. The CDR3 contains 18 residues. CDR1 and CDR2 (germline): SGHAT, FQNNGV. Assay: immunoSEQ multiplex PCR; the TCRdb copy retains only in-frame clones and omits some. The repertoire holds roughly 300,000 clones, with less than 85% as singletons. The sequence came from a human donor with chronic lymphocytic leukemia. The rearrangement uses TRBV11-2 and TRBJ1-1; 8 nucleotides line up with TRBD1. The material was PBMCs, obtained at disease progression, from a patient treated with ibrutinib. CDR3 sequence (DNA): TGTGCCAGCACTCGATTGAAGGACAGGGTGAGGGAGGGAATTGGAGCTTTCTTT. Translated: CASTRLKDRVREGIGAFF.